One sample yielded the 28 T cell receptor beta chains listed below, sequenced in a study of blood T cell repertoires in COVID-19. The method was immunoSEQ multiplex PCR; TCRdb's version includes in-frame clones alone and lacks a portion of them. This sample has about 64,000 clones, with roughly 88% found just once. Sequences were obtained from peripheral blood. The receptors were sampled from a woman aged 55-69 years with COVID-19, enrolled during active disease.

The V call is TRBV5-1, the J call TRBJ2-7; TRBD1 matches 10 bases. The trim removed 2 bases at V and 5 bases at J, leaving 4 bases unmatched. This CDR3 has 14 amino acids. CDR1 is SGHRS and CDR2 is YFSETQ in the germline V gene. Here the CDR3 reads CASSFTGTGDEQYF. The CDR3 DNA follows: TGCGCCAGCAGCTTCACCGGGACAGGGGACGAGCAGTACTTC.

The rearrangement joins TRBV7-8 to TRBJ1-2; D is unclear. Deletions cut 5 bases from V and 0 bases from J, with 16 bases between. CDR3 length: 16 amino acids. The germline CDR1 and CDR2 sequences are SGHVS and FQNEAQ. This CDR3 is CASSLHGLGANYGYTF. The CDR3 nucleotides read TGTGCCAGCAGCCTACACGGACTTGGAGCTAACTATGGCTACACCTTC. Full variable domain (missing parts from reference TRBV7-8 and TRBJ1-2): GAGVSQSPRYKVAKRGQDVALRCDPISGHVSLFWYQQALGQGPEFLTYFQNEAQLDKSGLPSDRFFAERPEGSVSTLKIQRTQQEDSAVYLCASSLHGLGANYGYTFGSGTRLTVV.

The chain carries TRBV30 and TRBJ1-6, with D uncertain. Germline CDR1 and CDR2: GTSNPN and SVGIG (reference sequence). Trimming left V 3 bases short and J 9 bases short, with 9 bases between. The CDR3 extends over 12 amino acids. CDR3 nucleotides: TGTGCCTGGAGCCCGACGGGTTCACCCCTCCACTTT. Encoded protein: CAWSPTGSPLHF.

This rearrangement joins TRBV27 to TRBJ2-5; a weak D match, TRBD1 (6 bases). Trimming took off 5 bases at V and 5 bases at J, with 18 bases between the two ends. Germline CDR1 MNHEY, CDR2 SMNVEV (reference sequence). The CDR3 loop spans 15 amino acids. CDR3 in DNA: TGTGCCAGCAGTCCAATTCAGGGGACGAGGGAGACCCAGTACTTC. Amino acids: CASSPIQGTRETQYF.

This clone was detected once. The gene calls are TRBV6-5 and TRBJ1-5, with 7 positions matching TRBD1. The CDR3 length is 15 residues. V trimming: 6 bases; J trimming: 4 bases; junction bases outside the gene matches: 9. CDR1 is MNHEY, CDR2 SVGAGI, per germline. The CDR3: CASRFSTGHNQPQHF. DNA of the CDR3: TGTGCCAGCAGGTTCTCGACAGGGCATAATCAGCCCCAGCATTTT.

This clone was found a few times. CDR3 bases: TGCGCCAGCAGCCAAAAGGCGGGACAGGGGAGGGATGAGCAGTTCTTC. Protein product: CASSQKAGQGRDEQFF. The V call is TRBV4-1, the J call TRBJ2-1; 10 nucleotides match TRBD1. J lost 8 bases, V lost 2 bases, and 9 bases had no gene match. Germline V CDR1 and CDR2: MGHRA, YSYEKL. The CDR3 consists of 16 residues.

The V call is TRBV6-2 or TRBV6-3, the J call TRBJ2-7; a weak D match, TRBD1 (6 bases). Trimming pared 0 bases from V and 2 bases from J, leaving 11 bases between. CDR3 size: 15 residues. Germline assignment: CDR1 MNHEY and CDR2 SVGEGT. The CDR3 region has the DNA TGTGCCAGCAGTTACTCGTCGGGACAAACCTACGAGCAGTACTTC. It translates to CASSYSSGQTYEQYF.

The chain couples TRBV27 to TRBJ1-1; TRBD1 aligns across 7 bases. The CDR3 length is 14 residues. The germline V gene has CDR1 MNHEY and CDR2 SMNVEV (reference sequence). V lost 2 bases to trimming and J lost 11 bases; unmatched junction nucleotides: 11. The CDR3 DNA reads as TGTGCCAGCAGTTTAACAGGGGCGACGAGCGAGGCTTTCTTT. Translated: CASSLTGATSEAFF.

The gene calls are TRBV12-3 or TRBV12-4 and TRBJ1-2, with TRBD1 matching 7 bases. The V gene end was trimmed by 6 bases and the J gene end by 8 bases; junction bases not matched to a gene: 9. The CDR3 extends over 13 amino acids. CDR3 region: CASSDREGGGYTF. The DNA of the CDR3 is TGTGCCAGCAGCGACAGGGAAGGCGGAGGCTACACCTTC.

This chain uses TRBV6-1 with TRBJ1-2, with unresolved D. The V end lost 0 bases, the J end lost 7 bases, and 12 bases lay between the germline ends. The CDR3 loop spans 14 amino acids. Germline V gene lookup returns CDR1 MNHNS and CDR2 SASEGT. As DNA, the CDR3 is TGTGCCAGCAGTGAAGCGGTACCAGAGGTTGGCTACACCTTC. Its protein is CASSEAVPEVGYTF.

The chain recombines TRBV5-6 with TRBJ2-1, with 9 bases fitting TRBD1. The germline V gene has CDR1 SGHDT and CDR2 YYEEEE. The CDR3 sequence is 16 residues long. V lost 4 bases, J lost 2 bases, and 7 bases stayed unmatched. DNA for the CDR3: TGTGCCAGCAGCGCCGGGACAGGGTCCCCCTACAATGAGCAGTTCTTC. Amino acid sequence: CASSAGTGSPYNEQFF.

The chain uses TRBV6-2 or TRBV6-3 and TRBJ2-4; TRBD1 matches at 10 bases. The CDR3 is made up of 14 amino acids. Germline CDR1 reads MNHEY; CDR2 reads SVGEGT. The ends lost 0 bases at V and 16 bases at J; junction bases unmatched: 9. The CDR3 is CASSYSVRTGGFYF. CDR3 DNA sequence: TGTGCCAGCAGTTACTCGGTCAGGACAGGGGGATTCTACTTC.

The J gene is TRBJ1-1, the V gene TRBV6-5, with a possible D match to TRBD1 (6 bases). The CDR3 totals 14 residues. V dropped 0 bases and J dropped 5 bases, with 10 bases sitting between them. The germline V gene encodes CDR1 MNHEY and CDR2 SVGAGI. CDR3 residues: CASSYSTGLTEAFF. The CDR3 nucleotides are TGTGCCAGCAGTTACTCGACAGGTTTAACTGAAGCTTTCTTT.

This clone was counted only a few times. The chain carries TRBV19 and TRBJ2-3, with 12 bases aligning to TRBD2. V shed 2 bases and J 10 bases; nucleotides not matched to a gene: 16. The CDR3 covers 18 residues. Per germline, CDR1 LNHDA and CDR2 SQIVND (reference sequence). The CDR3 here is CASSIIKASSGRATAQYF. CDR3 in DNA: TGTGCCAGTAGTATAATCAAAGCATCTAGCGGGAGGGCCACTGCGCAGTATTTT.

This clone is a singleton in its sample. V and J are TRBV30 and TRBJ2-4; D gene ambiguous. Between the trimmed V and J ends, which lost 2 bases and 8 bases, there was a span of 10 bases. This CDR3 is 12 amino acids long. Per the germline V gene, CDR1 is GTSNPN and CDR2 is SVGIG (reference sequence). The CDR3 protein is CAWSSSSDIQYF. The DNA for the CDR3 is TGTGCCTGGAGTTCCTCTAGTGACATTCAGTACTTC.

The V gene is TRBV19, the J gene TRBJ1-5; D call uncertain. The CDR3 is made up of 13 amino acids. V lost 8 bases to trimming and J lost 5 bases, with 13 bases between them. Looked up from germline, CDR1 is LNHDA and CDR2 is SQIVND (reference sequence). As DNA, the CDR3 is TGTGCCAGTTCTTTCAGCGTCTATCAGCCCCAGCATTTT. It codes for CASSFSVYQPQHF.

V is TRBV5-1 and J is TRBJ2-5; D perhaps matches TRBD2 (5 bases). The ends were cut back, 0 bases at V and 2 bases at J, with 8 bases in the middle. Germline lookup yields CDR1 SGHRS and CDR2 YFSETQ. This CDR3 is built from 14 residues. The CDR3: CASSLETKQETQYF. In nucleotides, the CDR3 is TGCGCCAGCAGCTTGGAGACTAAACAAGAGACCCAGTACTTC.

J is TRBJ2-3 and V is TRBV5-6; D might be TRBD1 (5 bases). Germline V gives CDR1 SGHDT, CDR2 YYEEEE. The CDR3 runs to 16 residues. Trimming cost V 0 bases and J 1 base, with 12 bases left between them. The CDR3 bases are TGTGCCAGCAGCTTGGCCCTCAGGGATGGCACAGATACGCAGTATTTT. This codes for CASSLALRDGTDTQYF.

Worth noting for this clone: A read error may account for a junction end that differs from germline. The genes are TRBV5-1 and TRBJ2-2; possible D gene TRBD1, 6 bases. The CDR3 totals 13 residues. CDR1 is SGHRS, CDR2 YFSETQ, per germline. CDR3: CASGFQGSGELFF. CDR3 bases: TGCGCCAGCGGCTTTCAGGGGTCCGGGGAGCTGTTTTTT.

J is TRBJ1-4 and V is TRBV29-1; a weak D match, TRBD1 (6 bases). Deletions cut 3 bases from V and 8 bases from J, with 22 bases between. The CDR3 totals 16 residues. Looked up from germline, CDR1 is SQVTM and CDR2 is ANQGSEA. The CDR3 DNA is TGCAGCGTTGACCCCCAAACAGGGCAGGTCGTCGAAAAACTGTTTTTT. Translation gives CSVDPQTGQVVEKLFF.

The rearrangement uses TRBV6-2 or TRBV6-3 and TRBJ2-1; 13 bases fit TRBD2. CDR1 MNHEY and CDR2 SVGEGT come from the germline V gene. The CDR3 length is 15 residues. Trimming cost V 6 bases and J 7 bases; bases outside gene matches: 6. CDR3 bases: TGTGCCAGCAGCAAAGGACTAGCGGGAGCTAATGAGCAGTTCTTC. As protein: CASSKGLAGANEQFF.

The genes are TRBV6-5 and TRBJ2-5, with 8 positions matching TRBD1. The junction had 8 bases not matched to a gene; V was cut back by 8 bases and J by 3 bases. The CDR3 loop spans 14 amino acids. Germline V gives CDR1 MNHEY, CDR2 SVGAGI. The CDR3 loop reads CASRRQGMEETQYF. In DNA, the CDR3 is TGTGCCAGCCGAAGACAGGGGATGGAAGAGACCCAGTACTTC.

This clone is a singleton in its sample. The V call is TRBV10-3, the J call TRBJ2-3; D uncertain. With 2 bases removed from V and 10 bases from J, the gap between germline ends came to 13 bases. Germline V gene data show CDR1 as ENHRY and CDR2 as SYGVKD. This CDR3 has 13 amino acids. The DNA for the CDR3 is TGTGCCATCAGTGAGCATTCCGTAACGGCGCAGTATTTT. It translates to CAISEHSVTAQYF.

CDR3 protein: CASSLVYLSTDTQYF. CDR3 sequence (DNA): TGTGCCAGCAGCTTAGTGTACTTATCCACAGATACGCAGTATTTT. The chain uses TRBV7-2 and TRBJ2-3; D uncertain. The ends were cut back, 1 base at V and 2 bases at J, with 10 bases in the middle. Germline CDR1 is SGHTA and CDR2 is FQGNSA. This CDR3 comprises 15 residues.

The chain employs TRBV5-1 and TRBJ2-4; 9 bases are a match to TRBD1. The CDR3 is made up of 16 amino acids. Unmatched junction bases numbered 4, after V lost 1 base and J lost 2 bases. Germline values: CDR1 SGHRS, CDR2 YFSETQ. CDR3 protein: CASSLRQGGSKNIQYF. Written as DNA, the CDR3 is TGCGCCAGCAGCTTGCGACAGGGGGGTTCCAAAAACATTCAGTACTTC.

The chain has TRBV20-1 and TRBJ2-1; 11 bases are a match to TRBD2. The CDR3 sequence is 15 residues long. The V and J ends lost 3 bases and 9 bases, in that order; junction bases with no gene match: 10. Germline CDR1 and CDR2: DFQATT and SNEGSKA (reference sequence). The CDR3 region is CSASFSGGALGEQFF. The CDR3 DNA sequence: TGCAGTGCTAGTTTTAGCGGGGGGGCCCTGGGTGAGCAGTTCTTC.

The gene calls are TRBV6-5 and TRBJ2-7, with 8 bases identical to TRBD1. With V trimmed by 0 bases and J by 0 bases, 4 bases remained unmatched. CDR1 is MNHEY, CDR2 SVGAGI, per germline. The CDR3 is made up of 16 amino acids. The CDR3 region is CASSYSSTGGSYEQYF. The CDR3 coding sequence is TGTGCCAGCAGTTACTCGAGTACAGGGGGCTCCTACGAGCAGTACTTC.

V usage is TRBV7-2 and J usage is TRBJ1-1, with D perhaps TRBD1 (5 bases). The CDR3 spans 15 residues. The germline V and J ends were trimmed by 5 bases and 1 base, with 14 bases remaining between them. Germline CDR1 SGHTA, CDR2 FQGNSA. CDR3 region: CASSSQGLGNTEAFF. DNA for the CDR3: TGTGCCAGCAGCAGCCAGGGTTTGGGGAACACTGAAGCTTTCTTT.